These 27 T cell receptor beta chains came from one sample sequenced in a study of cytomegalovirus exposure and HLA in healthy donors. Assay: immunoSEQ multiplex PCR; the TCRdb copy retains only in-frame clones and omits some. The sample has 200,000 to 250,000 clones, 65% to 85% seen once. Sequenced material: PBMCs. All receptors derive from a woman in her thirties in good health and CMV-seropositive.

The rearrangement uses TRBV7-2 and TRBJ1-1; D remains ambiguous. The germline V gene encodes CDR1 SGHTA and CDR2 FQGNSA. The CDR3 is 17 amino acids. V was pared by 2 bases and J by 1 base, with 17 bases between. For the CDR3, the DNA is TGTGCCAGCAGCTTACAAGGCCGACCCATGGGGAACACTGAAGCTTTCTTT. It is translated as CASSLQGRPMGNTEAFF.

This chain uses TRBV6-5 with TRBJ2-7, with 8 bases matching TRBD1. CDR1 and CDR2 from the germline V gene are MNHEY and SVGAGI. The V gene end was trimmed by 6 bases and the J gene end by 6 bases; junction bases not matched to a gene: 10. The CDR3 sequence is 14 residues long. The DNA of the CDR3 is TGTGCCAGCAGCGAGACAGGGGTCCTCCTCGAGCAGTACTTC. Its translation is CASSETGVLLEQYF.

V gene TRBV7-2 combines with J gene TRBJ2-7; D possibly corresponds to TRBD1 (5 bases). CDR3 length equals 13 residues. V was shortened by 8 bases and J by 0 bases, with 11 bases between the two germline ends. The germline gives CDR1 SGHTA, CDR2 FQGNSA. CDR3 sequence: CASRQLSSYEQYF. The CDR3, as DNA: TGTGCCAGCCGACAGTTGAGCTCCTACGAGCAGTACTTC.

V gene TRBV7-9 combines with J gene TRBJ1-1, with no clear D. Germline V lookup: CDR1 SEHNR, CDR2 FQNEAQ (reference sequence). The CDR3 contains 14 residues. V was shortened by 1 base and J by 7 bases, with 13 bases between the two germline ends. The CDR3 reads CASSLGDTHYEAFF. DNA of the CDR3: TGTGCCAGCAGCTTAGGAGATACCCACTATGAAGCTTTCTTT.

J is TRBJ1-1 and V is TRBV30, with 10 bases matching TRBD1. Germline assignment: CDR1 GTSNPN and CDR2 SVGIG (reference sequence). This CDR3 spans 13 amino acids. Trimming cost V 5 bases and J 0 bases; bases outside gene matches: 0. CDR3 DNA sequence: TGTGCCTGGGGGACAGGGGTGAACACTGAAGCTTTCTTT. Translation: CAWGTGVNTEAFF.

In this sample, this clone turned up once. The rearrangement joins TRBV5-1 to TRBJ2-3; maybe TRBD2 (6 bases). The CDR3 is 17 residues long. Germline V gene sequence: CDR1 SGHRS, CDR2 YFSETQ. The V end was cut by 1 base, the J end by 4 bases, with 19 bases between. The CDR3 spells CASSLNLAGIRADTQYF. The CDR3 bases are TGCGCCAGCAGCTTGAATCTTGCGGGAATTCGCGCAGATACGCAGTATTTT.

The CDR3 spells CASSLVNAGGPGNEQFF. The CDR3 DNA reads TGCGCCAGCAGCTTGGTGAATGCGGGAGGGCCGGGCAATGAGCAGTTCTTC. This sequence joins TRBV5-1 and TRBJ2-1, with 9 nucleotides matching TRBD2. CDR1 is SGHRS, CDR2 YFSETQ, per germline. This CDR3 comprises 17 residues. V trimming: 0 bases; J trimming: 6 bases; junction bases outside the gene matches: 10.

This chain links TRBV27 with TRBJ2-3, with D tentatively TRBD1 (6 bases). CDR3 length: 15 residues. Germline CDR1 reads MNHEY; CDR2 reads SMNVEV (reference sequence). The ends were cut back, 7 bases at V and 2 bases at J, with 16 bases in the middle. For the CDR3, the DNA is TGTGCCAGCAAACCGGGACAATCCAACACAGATACGCAGTATTTT. Its translation is CASKPGQSNTDTQYF.

The chain links TRBV27 to TRBJ2-1, with D perhaps assigned TRBD1 or TRBD2 (5 bases each). There are 16 residues in the CDR3. From germline, CDR1 is MNHEY and CDR2 SMNVEV (reference sequence). Trimming shortened V by 1 base and J by 1 base, and 11 bases separated the two germline ends. For the CDR3, the DNA is TGTGCCAGCAGTTTATTGGGGGAGAGGTCCTACAATGAGCAGTTCTTC. This encodes CASSLLGERSYNEQFF.

This clone was seen just once. The chain is built from TRBV11-2 and TRBJ2-6; D call uncertain. V was cut by 2 bases and J by 0 bases, with 8 bases left in between. The CDR3 extends over 16 amino acids. Germline V gene lookup returns CDR1 SGHAT and CDR2 FQNNGV. CDR3 coding DNA: TGTGCCAGCAGCTTATCGGTCAGCTCTGGGGCCAACGTCCTGACTTTC. Its protein product is CASSLSVSSGANVLTF.

As regards this clone: At one end the junction does not follow the germline gene, possibly because of a read error. The V gene is TRBV2, the J gene TRBJ2-6; TRBD2 agrees at 10 bases. In germline, CDR1 is SNHLY, CDR2 FYNNEI. The CDR3 spans 17 residues. This chain's CDR3 is CASREAGGFSGANVLTF. CDR3 bases: TGTGCCAGCAGGGAAGCGGGAGGGTTCTCTGGGGCCAACGTCCTGACTTTC.

This clone was picked up one time. This sequence joins TRBV14 and TRBJ2-5, with D possibly matching TRBD1 (6 bases). The length of the CDR3 is 17 residues. Trimming cost V 0 bases and J 2 bases, with 16 bases left between them. Germline assignment: CDR1 SGHDN and CDR2 FVKESK. The CDR3 region is CASSQDLGAATQETQYF. CDR3 sequence (DNA): TGTGCCAGCAGCCAAGATTTGGGGGCAGCGACACAAGAGACCCAGTACTTC.

V is TRBV6-5 and J is TRBJ1-1; maybe TRBD1 (6 bases). Germline V gives CDR1 MNHEY, CDR2 SVGAGI. Trimming took off 2 bases at V and 5 bases at J, with 18 bases between the two ends. CDR3 size: 16 residues. The CDR3 DNA sequence: TGTGCCAGCAGTTACGAGTTCCCAGGGGAAGGAACTGAAGCTTTCTTT. It translates to CASSYEFPGEGTEAFF.

For the CDR3, the DNA is TGTGCCAGCTCACCTTCGGGACAGATCGCCTACGAGCAGTACTTC. It specifies CASSPSGQIAYEQYF. The chain has TRBV18 and TRBJ2-7, with 7 nucleotides matching TRBD1. V shed 3 bases and J 2 bases; nucleotides not matched to a gene: 7. The V gene's germline CDR1 is KGHSH and CDR2 LQKENI. The CDR3 totals 15 residues.

This clone was counted ten times or more. The chain combines TRBV27 with TRBJ1-2; perhaps TRBD1 as D (5 bases). The CDR3 loop spans 15 amino acids. Trimming stripped 5 bases from V and 3 bases from J, with 16 bases between. Germline CDR1 and CDR2: MNHEY and SMNVEV (reference sequence). CDR3 amino acids: CASSPRLRGDYGYTF. CDR3 nucleotides: TGTGCCAGCAGTCCCCGACTCAGAGGGGACTATGGCTACACCTTC.

The chain employs TRBV5-1 and TRBJ1-1; D unclear. This CDR3 has 14 residues. V was trimmed by 2 bases and J by 8 bases, leaving 16 bases between them. The V gene's germline CDR1 is SGHRS and CDR2 YFSETQ. CDR3 residues: CASSFSDGPLEAFF. The CDR3 coding sequence is TGCGCCAGCAGCTTCTCGGATGGTCCTTTGGAAGCTTTCTTT.

This clone turned up a few times. The gene calls are TRBV7-2 and TRBJ2-2; D gene ambiguous. Germline CDR1 SGHTA, CDR2 FQGNSA. Trimming removed 5 bases from V and 4 bases from J, with 11 bases in between. CDR3 length: 14 residues. The CDR3 spells CASSRRKLTGELFF. As DNA, the CDR3 is TGTGCCAGCAGCCGCCGCAAACTCACCGGGGAGCTGTTTTTT.

This chain joins TRBV27 and TRBJ1-4; D not resolved. CDR1 MNHEY and CDR2 SMNVEV come from the germline V gene (reference sequence). Trimming shortened V by 7 bases and J by 6 bases, and 15 bases separated the two germline ends. The CDR3 contains 14 residues. Here the CDR3 reads CASTNKWGDEKLFF. The CDR3 DNA reads TGTGCCAGCACCAATAAGTGGGGTGATGAAAAACTGTTTTTT. The whole variable domain, remainder taken from reference TRBV27 and TRBJ1-4, is EAQVTQNPRYLITVTGKKLTVTCSQNMNHEYMSWYRQDPGLGLRQIYYSMNVEVTDKGDVPEGYKVSRKEKRNFPLILESPSPNQTSLYFCASTNKWGDEKLFFGSGTQLSVL.

The chain is built from TRBV4-3 and TRBJ1-4; 10 bases are a match to TRBD1. Germline CDR1 LGHNA, CDR2 YSLEER. CDR3 length equals 17 residues. The junction had 8 bases not matched to a gene; V was cut back by 0 bases and J by 7 bases. The CDR3 region has the DNA TGCGCCAGCAGCCAAGATTACGGGACAGGGGTCTCTGAAAAACTGTTTTTT. Translating gives CASSQDYGTGVSEKLFF.

V usage is TRBV7-6 and J usage is TRBJ2-3; 9 nucleotides match TRBD2. This CDR3 region has 15 residues. V trimming: 5 bases; J trimming: 6 bases; junction bases outside the gene matches: 9. From germline, CDR1 is SGHVS and CDR2 FNYEAQ. CDR3 in DNA: TGTGCCAGCAGCCCAGGACTAGCGAGGGGGGATACGCAGTATTTT. Amino acid sequence: CASSPGLARGDTQYF.

The chain uses TRBV4-1 and TRBJ2-2; 8 bases are a match to TRBD2. With V trimmed by 5 bases and J by 4 bases, 6 bases remained unmatched. CDR1 MGHRA and CDR2 YSYEKL come from the germline V gene. The CDR3 is made up of 15 amino acids. The CDR3 protein is CASSKGLAATGELFF. CDR3 sequence (DNA): TGCGCCAGCAGCAAAGGACTAGCTGCCACCGGGGAGCTGTTTTTT.

The V and J genes are TRBV7-2 and TRBJ2-6, with TRBD2 identical over 7 bases. Unmatched junction bases numbered 6, after V lost 6 bases and J lost 1 base. CDR3 length: 16 residues. CDR1 SGHTA and CDR2 FQGNSA come from the germline V gene. CDR3 residues: CASSPRAGSGANVLTF. CDR3 coding DNA: TGTGCCAGCAGTCCCCGAGCGGGGTCTGGGGCCAACGTCCTGACTTTC.

The rearrangement links TRBV9 to TRBJ2-1, with 12 bases matching TRBD2. The junction had 8 bases not matched to a gene; V was cut back by 3 bases and J by 7 bases. Per germline, CDR1 SGDLS and CDR2 YYNGEE. This CDR3 has 16 residues. CDR3: CASSDRTSGNNNEQFF. CDR3 in DNA: TGTGCCAGCAGCGACAGGACTAGCGGGAATAATAATGAGCAGTTCTTC.

This chain connects TRBV4-1 to TRBJ1-2, with unresolved D. The CDR3 loop spans 15 amino acids. The ends were cut back, 0 bases at V and 3 bases at J, with 11 bases in the middle. The germline CDR1 and CDR2 sequences are MGHRA and YSYEKL. Here the CDR3 DNA reads TGCGCCAGCAGCCAAGAGCTGGCCAGTTACTATGGCTACACCTTC. Translated: CASSQELASYYGYTF.

The chain links TRBV28 to TRBJ1-2; D is uncertain. CDR1 and CDR2 from the germline V gene are MDHEN and SYDVKM. The CDR3 is 12 residues long. The germline V and J ends were trimmed by 4 bases and 4 bases, with 7 bases remaining between them. The chain's CDR3 is CASSSVGYGYTF. For the CDR3, the DNA is TGTGCCAGCAGTTCAGTGGGCTATGGCTACACCTTC.

The chain couples TRBV15 to TRBJ1-2, with a tentative D call TRBD1 (6 bases). CDR1 and CDR2 from the germline V gene are LNHNV and YYDKDF (reference sequence). Deletions cut 1 base from V and 0 bases from J, with 12 bases between. The CDR3 runs 16 residues. The CDR3: CATSRVRDTPNYGYTF. The DNA for the CDR3 is TGTGCCACCAGCAGAGTCCGGGACACCCCTAACTATGGCTACACCTTC.

CDR3 amino acids: CASSLGIDYEQYF. As DNA, the CDR3 is TGTGCCAGCAGCTTGGGCATTGACTACGAGCAGTACTTC. The chain links TRBV5-4 to TRBJ2-7, with unresolved D. The length of the CDR3 is 13 residues. Germline V gene lookup returns CDR1 SGHNT and CDR2 YYREEE (reference sequence). The germline V and J ends were trimmed by 0 bases and 3 bases, with 7 bases remaining between them.